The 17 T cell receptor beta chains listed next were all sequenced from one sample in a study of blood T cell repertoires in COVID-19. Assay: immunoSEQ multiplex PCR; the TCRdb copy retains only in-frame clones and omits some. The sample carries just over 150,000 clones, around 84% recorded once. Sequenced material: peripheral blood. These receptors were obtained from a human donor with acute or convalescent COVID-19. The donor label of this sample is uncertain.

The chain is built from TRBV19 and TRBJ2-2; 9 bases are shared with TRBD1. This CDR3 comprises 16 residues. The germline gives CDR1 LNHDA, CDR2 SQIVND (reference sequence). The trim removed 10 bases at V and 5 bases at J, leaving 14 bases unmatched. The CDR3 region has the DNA TGTGCCACCTCAGACAGGGGGAGGGGTCCGACCGGGGAGCTGTTTTTT. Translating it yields CATSDRGRGPTGELFF.

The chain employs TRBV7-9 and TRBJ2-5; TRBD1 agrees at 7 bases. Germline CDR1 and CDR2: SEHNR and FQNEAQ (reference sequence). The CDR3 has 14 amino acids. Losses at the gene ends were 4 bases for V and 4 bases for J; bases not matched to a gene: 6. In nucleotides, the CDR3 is TGTGCCAGCAGCTCTTGGGACAGTCTAGAGACCCAGTACTTC. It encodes CASSSWDSLETQYF.

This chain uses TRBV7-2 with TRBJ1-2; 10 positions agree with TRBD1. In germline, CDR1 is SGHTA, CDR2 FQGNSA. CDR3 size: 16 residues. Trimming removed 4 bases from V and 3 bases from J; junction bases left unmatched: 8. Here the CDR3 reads CASSSPPGQGHYGYTF. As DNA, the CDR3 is TGTGCCAGCAGCTCCCCCCCGGGACAGGGGCACTATGGCTACACCTTC.

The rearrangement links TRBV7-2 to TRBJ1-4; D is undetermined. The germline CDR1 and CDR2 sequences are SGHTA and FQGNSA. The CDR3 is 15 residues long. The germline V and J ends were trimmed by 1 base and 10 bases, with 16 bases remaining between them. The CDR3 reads CASSLDEGTIRKLFF. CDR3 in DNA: TGTGCCAGCAGCTTAGATGAGGGTACTATCAGAAAACTGTTTTTT.

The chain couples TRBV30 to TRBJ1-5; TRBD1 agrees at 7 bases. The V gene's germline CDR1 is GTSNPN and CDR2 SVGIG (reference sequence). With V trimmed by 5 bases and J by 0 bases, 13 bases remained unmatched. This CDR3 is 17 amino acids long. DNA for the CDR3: TGTGCCTGGGCCGGGACAGCTCCCCTAGATAGCAATCAGCCCCAGCATTTT. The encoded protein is CAWAGTAPLDSNQPQHF.

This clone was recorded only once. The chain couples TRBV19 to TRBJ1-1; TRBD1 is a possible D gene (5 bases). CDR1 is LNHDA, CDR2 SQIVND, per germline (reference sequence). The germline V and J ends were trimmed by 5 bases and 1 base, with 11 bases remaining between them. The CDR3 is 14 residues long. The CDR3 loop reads CASSPRGRNTEAFF. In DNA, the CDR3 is TGTGCCAGTAGTCCTAGGGGAAGGAACACTGAAGCTTTCTTT.

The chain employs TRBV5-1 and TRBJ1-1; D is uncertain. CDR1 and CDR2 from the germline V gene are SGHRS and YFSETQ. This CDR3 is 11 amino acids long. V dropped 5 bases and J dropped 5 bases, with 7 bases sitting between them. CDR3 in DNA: TGCGCCAGCAGGGAGTTTACTGAAGCTTTCTTT. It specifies CASREFTEAFF.

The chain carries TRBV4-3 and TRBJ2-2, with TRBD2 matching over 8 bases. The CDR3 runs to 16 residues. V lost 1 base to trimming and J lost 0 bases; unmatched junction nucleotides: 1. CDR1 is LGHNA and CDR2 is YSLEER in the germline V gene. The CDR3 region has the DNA TGCGCCAGCAGCCAAGGACTAGCGTCGAACACCGGGGAGCTGTTTTTT. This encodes CASSQGLASNTGELFF.

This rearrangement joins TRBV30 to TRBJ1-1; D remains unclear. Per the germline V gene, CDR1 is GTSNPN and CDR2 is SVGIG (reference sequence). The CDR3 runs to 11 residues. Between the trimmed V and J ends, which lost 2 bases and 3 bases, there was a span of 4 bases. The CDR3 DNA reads TGTGCCTGGAGTCATGACACTGAAGCTTTCTTT. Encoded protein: CAWSHDTEAFF.

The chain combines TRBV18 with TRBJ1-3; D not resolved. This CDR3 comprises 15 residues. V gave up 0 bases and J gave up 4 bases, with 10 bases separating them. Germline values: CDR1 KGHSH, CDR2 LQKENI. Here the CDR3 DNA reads TGTGCCAGCTCACCACCGGGAGTAGCGGGAAACACCATATATTTT. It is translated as CASSPPGVAGNTIYF.

Written as DNA, the CDR3 is TGTGCCAGCAGCTTGGGGGTCAGGGCCACCGGGGAGCTGTTTTTT. This encodes CASSLGVRATGELFF. The chain uses TRBV5-8 and TRBJ2-2, with D possibly TRBD1 on 5 matching bases. V lost 0 bases to trimming and J lost 4 bases, with 10 bases between them. CDR3 length equals 15 residues. CDR1 and CDR2 from the germline V gene are SGHTS and YDEGEE.

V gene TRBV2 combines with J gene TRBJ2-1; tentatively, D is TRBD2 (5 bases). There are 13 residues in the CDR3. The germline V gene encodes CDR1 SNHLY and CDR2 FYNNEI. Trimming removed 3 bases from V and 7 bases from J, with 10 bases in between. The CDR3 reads CASSDRRLNEQFF. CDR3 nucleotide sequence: TGTGCCAGCAGTGATCGGAGGCTTAATGAGCAGTTCTTC.

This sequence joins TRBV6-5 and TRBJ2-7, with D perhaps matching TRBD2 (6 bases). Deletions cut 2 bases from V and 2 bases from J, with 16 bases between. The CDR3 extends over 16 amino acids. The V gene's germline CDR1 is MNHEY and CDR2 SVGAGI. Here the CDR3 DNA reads TGTGCCAGCAGTTACACCCTTCGCGGGGCCCCCTACGAGCAGTACTTC. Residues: CASSYTLRGAPYEQYF.

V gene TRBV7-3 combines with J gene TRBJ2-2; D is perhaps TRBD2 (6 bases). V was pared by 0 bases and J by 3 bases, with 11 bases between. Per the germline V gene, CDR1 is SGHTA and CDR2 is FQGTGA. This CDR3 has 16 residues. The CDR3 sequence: CASSLTGGGDTGELFF. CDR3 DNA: TGTGCCAGCAGCTTAACCGGGGGTGGGGACACCGGGGAGCTGTTTTTT.

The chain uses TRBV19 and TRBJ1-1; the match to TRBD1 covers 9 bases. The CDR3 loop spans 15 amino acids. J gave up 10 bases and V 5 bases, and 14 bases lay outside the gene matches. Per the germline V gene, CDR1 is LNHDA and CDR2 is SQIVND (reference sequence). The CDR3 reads CASSGFDRGSGGAFF. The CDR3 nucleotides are TGTGCCAGTAGTGGGTTCGACAGGGGGAGTGGTGGAGCTTTCTTT.

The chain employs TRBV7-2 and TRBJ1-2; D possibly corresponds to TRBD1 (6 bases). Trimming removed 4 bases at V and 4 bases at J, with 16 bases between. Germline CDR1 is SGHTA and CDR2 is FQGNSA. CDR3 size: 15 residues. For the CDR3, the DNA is TGTGCCAGCAGCTATCGACAGGCAGGCTCCTATGGCTACACCTTC. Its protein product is CASSYRQAGSYGYTF.

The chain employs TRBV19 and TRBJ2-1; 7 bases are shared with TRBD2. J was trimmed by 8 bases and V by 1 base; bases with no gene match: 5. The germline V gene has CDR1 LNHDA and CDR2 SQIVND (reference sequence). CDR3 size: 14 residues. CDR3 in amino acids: CASSIVGGRHEQFF. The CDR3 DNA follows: TGTGCCAGTAGTATAGTGGGGGGGAGGCATGAGCAGTTCTTC.